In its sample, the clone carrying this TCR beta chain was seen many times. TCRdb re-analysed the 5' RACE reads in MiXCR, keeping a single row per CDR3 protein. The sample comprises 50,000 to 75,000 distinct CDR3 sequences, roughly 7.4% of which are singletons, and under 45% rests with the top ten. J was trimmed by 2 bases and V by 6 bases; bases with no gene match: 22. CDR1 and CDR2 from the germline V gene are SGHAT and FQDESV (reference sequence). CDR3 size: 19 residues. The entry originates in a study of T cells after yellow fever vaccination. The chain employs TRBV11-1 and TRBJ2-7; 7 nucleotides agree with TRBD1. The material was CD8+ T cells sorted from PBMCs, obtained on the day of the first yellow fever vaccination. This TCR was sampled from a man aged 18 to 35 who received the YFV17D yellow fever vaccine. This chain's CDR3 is CASRGQAGFTGTSAYEQYF. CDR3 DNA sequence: TGTGCCAGCAGAGGACAGGCTGGTTTCACCGGGACATCCGCCTACGAGCAGTACTTC. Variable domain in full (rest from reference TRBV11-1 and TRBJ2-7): EAEVAQSPRYKITEKSQAVAFWCDPISGHATLYWYRQILGQGPELLVQFQDESVVDDSQLPKDRFSAERLKGVDSTLKIQPAELGDSAMYLCASRGQAGFTGTSAYEQYFGPGTRLTVT.